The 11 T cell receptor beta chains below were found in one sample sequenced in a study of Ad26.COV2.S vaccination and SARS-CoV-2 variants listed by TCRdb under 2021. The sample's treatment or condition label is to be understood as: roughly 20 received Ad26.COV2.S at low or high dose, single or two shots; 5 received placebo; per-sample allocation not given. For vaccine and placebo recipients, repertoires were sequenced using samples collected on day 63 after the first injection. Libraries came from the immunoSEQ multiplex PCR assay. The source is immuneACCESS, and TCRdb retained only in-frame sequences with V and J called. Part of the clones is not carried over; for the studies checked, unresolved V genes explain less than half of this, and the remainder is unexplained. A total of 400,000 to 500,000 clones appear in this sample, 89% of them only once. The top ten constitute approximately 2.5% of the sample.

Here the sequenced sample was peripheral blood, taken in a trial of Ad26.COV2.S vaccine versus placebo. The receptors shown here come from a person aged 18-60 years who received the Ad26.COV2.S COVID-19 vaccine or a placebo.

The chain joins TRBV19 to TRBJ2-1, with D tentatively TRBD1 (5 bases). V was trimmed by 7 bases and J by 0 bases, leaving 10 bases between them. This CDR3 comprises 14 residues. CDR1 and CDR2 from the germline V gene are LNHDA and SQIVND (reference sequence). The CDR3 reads CASNGAVSYNEQFF. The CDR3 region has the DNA TGTGCCAGTAATGGGGCAGTCTCCTACAATGAGCAGTTCTTC.

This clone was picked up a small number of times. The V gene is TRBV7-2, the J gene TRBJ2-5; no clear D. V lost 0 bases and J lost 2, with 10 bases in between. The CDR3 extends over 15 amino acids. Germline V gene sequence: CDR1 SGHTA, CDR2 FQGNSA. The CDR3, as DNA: TGTGCCAGCAGCTTAGCCGTTACCAGTCAAGAGACCCAGTACTTC. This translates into CASSLAVTSQETQYF.

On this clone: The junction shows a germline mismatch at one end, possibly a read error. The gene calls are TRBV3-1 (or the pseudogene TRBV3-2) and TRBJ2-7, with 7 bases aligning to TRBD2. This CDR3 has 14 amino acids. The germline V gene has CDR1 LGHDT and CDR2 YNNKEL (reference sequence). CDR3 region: CASTQYGGREEQYF. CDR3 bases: TGTGCCAGCACCCAATACGGGGGGAGGGAAGAGCAGTACTTC.

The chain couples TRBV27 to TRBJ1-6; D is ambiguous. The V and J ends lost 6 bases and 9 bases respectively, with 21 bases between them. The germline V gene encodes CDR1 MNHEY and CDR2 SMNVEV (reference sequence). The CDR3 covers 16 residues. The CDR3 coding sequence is TGTGCCAGCAGCCCTAGGCCGGGGTGGGATTTTTCACCCCTCCACTTT. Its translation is CASSPRPGWDFSPLHF.

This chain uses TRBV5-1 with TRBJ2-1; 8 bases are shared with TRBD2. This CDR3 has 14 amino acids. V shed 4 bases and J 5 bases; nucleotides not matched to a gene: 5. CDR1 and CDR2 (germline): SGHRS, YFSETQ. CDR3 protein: CASSRSGTDNEQFF. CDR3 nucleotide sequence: TGCGCCAGCAGCCGTAGCGGGACGGACAATGAGCAGTTCTTC. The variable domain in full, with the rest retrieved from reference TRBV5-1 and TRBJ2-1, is KAGVTQTPRYLIKTRGQQVTLSCSPISGHRSVSWYQQTPGQGLQFLFEYFSETQRNKGNFPGRFSGRQFSNSRSEMNVSTLELGDSALYLCASSRSGTDNEQFFGPGTRLTVL.

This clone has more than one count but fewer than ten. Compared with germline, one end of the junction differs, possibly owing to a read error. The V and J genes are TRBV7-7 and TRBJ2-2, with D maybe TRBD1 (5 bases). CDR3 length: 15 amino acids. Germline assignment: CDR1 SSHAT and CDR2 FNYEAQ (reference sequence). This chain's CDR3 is CASSPNIGVTGELFF. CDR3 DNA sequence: TGTGCTAGCAGCCCGAACATAGGGGTCACCGGGGAGCTGTTTTTT.

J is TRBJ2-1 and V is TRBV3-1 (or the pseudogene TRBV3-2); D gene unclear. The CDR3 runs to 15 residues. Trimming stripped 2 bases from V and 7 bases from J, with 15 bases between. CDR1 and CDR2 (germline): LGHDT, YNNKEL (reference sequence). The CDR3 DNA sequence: TGTGCCAGCAGCCAAAGTGAGACTGGCCTTAATGAGCAGTTCTTC. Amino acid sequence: CASSQSETGLNEQFF.

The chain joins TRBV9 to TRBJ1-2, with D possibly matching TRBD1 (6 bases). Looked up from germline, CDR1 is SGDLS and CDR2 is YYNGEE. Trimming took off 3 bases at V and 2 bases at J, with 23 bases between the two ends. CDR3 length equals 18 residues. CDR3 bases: TGTGCCAGCAGCGCCGACTCATTGTTGACAGGTGGGAACTATGGCTACACCTTC. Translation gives CASSADSLLTGGNYGYTF.

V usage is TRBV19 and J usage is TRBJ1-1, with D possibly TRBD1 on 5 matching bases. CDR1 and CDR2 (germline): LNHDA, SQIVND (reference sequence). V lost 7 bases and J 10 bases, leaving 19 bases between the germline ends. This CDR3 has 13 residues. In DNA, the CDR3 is TGTGCCAGTAATAGCGGGTGGAGCGACAGAGCTTTCTTT. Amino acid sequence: CASNSGWSDRAFF.

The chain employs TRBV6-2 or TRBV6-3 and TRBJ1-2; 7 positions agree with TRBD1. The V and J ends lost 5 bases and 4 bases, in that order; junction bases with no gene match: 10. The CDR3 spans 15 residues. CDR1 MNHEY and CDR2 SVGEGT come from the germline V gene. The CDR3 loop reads CASSGTEPSTYGYTF. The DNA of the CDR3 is TGTGCCAGCAGTGGGACAGAACCTTCCACCTATGGCTACACCTTC.

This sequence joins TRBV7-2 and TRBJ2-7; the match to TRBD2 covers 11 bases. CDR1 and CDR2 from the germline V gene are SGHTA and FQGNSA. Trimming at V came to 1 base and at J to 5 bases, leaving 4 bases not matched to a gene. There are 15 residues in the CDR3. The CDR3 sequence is CASSLVAGGPHEQYF. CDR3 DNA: TGTGCCAGCAGCTTAGTAGCGGGGGGGCCCCACGAGCAGTACTTC.